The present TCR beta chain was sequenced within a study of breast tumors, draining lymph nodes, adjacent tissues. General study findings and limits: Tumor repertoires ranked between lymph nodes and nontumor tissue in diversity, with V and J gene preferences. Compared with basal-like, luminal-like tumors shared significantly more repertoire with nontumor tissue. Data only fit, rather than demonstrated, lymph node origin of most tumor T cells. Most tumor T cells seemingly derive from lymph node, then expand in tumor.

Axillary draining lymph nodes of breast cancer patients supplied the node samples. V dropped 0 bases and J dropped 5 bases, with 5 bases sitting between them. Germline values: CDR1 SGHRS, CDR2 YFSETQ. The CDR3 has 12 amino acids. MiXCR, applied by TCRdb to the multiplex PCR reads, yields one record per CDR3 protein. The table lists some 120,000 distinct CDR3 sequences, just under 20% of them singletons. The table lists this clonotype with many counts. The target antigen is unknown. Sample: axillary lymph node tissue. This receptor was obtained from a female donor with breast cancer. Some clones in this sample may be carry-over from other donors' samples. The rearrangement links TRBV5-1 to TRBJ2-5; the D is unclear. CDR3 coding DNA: TGCGCCAGCAGCTTGGCTACTGAGACCCAGTACTTC. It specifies CASSLATETQYF.